Presented here are 27 T cell receptor beta chains from one specimen sequenced in a study of OX40 agonist ivuxolimab in advanced cancers. Sequenced by immunoSEQ multiplex PCR; TCRdb stores in-frame clones only, minus some. The sample holds 60,000 to 70,000 clones, around 86% seen once. Sample: CD4+ or CD8+ T cells sorted from blood, taken in a trial of the OX40 agonist ivuxolimab. These TCRs come from an adult with an advanced solid tumor such as melanoma, head and neck, liver or kidney cancer.

This clone was detected only once. The chain has TRBV5-1 and TRBJ2-6; no clear D. The CDR3 is made up of 16 amino acids. Germline CDR1 reads SGHRS; CDR2 reads YFSETQ. The V end was cut by 0 bases, the J end by 0 bases, with 7 bases between. The CDR3 is CASSLVQISGANVLTF. The CDR3 bases are TGCGCCAGCAGCTTGGTTCAAATCTCTGGGGCCAACGTCCTGACTTTC.

The chain carries TRBV10-3 and TRBJ2-3; D is perhaps TRBD1 (6 bases). V was pared by 10 bases and J by 4 bases, with 21 bases between. Germline CDR1 reads ENHRY; CDR2 reads SYGVKD. The CDR3 totals 15 residues. The CDR3 DNA follows: TGTGCCAGATCCAAGGAACAGGGTGGTTCAGATACGCAGTATTTT. Translation: CARSKEQGGSDTQYF.

V gene TRBV7-2 combines with J gene TRBJ1-3; no reliable D call. CDR1 and CDR2 (germline): SGHTA, FQGNSA. Between the trimmed V and J ends, which lost 2 bases and 2 bases, there was a span of 10 bases. The CDR3 has 15 amino acids. For the CDR3, the DNA is TGTGCCAGCAGCTTAAACGGGCGTCCTGGAAACACCATATATTTT. Amino acid sequence: CASSLNGRPGNTIYF.

In its sample, this clone was seen once. V gene TRBV5-1 combines with J gene TRBJ1-1; D is undetermined. Trimming took off 0 bases at V and 1 base at J, with 7 bases between the two ends. This CDR3 is 14 amino acids long. Germline V CDR1 and CDR2: SGHRS, YFSETQ. The CDR3 protein is CASSLANTNTEAFF. The CDR3 nucleotides read TGCGCCAGCAGCTTGGCCAATACGAACACTGAAGCTTTCTTT.

J is TRBJ1-1 and V is TRBV23-1, with TRBD1 matching 8 bases. TRBV23-1 is an ORF, with its function uncertain. The CDR3 consists of 14 residues. V lost 3 bases, J lost 2 bases, and 2 bases stayed unmatched. The CDR3 DNA follows: TGCGCCAGCAGTCACGGACAGGGAAACACTGAAGCTTTCTTT. This gives the protein CASSHGQGNTEAFF.

This clone was observed a handful of times. The chain couples TRBV5-1 to TRBJ2-3; no definite D call. V was trimmed by 0 bases and J by 0 bases, leaving 8 bases between them. Germline CDR1 reads SGHRS; CDR2 reads YFSETQ. The CDR3 consists of 15 residues. In DNA form, the CDR3 reads TGCGCCAGCAGCTTGGACATTTATAGCACAGATACGCAGTATTTT. Translating gives CASSLDIYSTDTQYF.

A few counts support this clone. The chain links TRBV6-5 to TRBJ1-6; D uncertain. Germline-derived CDR1 and CDR2 are MNHEY and SVGAGI. CDR3 length equals 12 residues. Deletions cut 4 bases from V and 10 bases from J, with 8 bases between. The CDR3, as DNA: TGTGCCAGCAGTTTCGTCAGGTCACCCCTCCACTTT. Translating gives CASSFVRSPLHF.

V is TRBV6-6 and J is TRBJ1-6, with a possible D match to TRBD1 (5 bases). CDR1 is MNHNY and CDR2 is SVGAGI in the germline V gene (reference sequence). CDR3 length: 16 residues. Trimming removed 6 bases from V and 6 bases from J, with 18 bases in between. The CDR3 DNA is TGTGCCAGCAGCCCCCTTTTCGGGGCGGTTAATTCACCCCTCCACTTT. Encoded protein: CASSPLFGAVNSPLHF.

This clone was counted between two and nine times. The chain recombines TRBV27 with TRBJ1-2, with 7 bases matching TRBD1. The CDR3 consists of 15 residues. In germline, CDR1 is MNHEY, CDR2 SMNVEV (reference sequence). V trimming: 2 bases; J trimming: 4 bases; junction bases outside the gene matches: 7. CDR3 loop: CASSLVGDRSYGYTF. CDR3 bases: TGTGCCAGCAGTTTAGTTGGGGACAGATCCTATGGCTACACCTTC.

This clone has only a few counts. This chain uses TRBV5-1 with TRBJ1-1; possible D gene TRBD1, 6 bases. CDR3 length equals 16 residues. V was pared by 0 bases and J by 0 bases, with 12 bases between. The germline CDR1 and CDR2 sequences are SGHRS and YFSETQ. The CDR3 nucleotides are TGCGCCAGCAGCTTGGGGACAGAGATTTTGAACACTGAAGCTTTCTTT. Translation gives CASSLGTEILNTEAFF. Together with reference TRBV5-1 and TRBJ1-1, the CDR3 gives the full variable domain: KAGVTQTPRYLIKTRGQQVTLSCSPISGHRSVSWYQQTPGQGLQFLFEYFSETQRNKGNFPGRFSGRQFSNSRSEMNVSTLELGDSALYLCASSLGTEILNTEAFFGQGTRLTVV.

The chain uses TRBV2 and TRBJ2-1, with D possibly matching TRBD2 (6 bases). The CDR3 spans 13 residues. Germline values: CDR1 SNHLY, CDR2 FYNNEI. The V gene lost 5 bases and the J gene lost 4 bases, with 9 bases spanning the gap. The CDR3 loop reads CASSRDSYNEQFF. The CDR3 DNA is TGTGCCAGCAGTAGGGACTCGTACAATGAGCAGTTCTTC. The full variable domain, rest sourced from reference TRBV2 and TRBJ2-1, is EPEVTQTPSHQVTQMGQEVILRCVPISNHLYFYWYRQILGQKVEFLVSFYNNEISEKSEIFDDQFSVERPDGSNFTLKIRSTKLEDSAMYFCASSRDSYNEQFFGPGTRLTVL.

This sequence joins TRBV13 and TRBJ1-3, with D uncertain. Looked up from germline, CDR1 is PRHDT and CDR2 is FYEKMQ (reference sequence). The CDR3 extends over 14 amino acids. V was pared by 5 bases and J by 8 bases, with 16 bases between. The CDR3: CASSPVNSWHTIYF. The DNA of the CDR3 is TGTGCCAGCAGCCCGGTTAACAGTTGGCACACCATATATTTT.

This rearrangement joins TRBV6-6 to TRBJ1-4; D possibly corresponds to TRBD1 (6 bases). Trimming pared 3 bases from V and 5 bases from J, leaving 13 bases between. The CDR3 is 15 residues long. CDR1 is MNHNY, CDR2 SVGAGI, per germline (reference sequence). The CDR3 region is CASSYQGGRNEKLFF. The CDR3 DNA reads TGTGCCAGCAGTTATCAAGGGGGAAGAAATGAAAAACTGTTTTTT.

The gene calls are TRBV30 and TRBJ1-1; 10 positions match TRBD1. Germline V lookup: CDR1 GTSNPN, CDR2 SVGIG (reference sequence). The CDR3 covers 18 residues. V was clipped by 4 bases and J by 0 bases; unmatched bases: 14. The CDR3 DNA follows: TGTGCCTGGAAATCATCCTGGTGGACAGGGGGGATGAACACTGAAGCTTTCTTT. Translation gives CAWKSSWWTGGMNTEAFF.

The chain uses TRBV5-4 and TRBJ2-1, with 11 bases fitting TRBD2. This CDR3 is 16 amino acids long. Trimming at V came to 5 bases and at J to 7 bases, leaving 11 bases not matched to a gene. Per germline, CDR1 SGHNT and CDR2 YYREEE (reference sequence). For the CDR3, the DNA is TGTGCCAGCAGACCTCAGACTAGCGGGATCCAGAATGAGCAGTTCTTC. This encodes CASRPQTSGIQNEQFF.

The CDR3 coding sequence is TGTGCCAGCTCAGTCACCGGGACAGGGTCCTCTGGGGCCAACGTCCTGACTTTC. Translation gives CASSVTGTGSSGANVLTF. The chain combines TRBV18 with TRBJ2-6; 9 bases fit TRBD1. The CDR3 consists of 18 residues. From germline, CDR1 is KGHSH and CDR2 LQKENI. With V trimmed by 5 bases and J by 0 bases, 8 bases remained unmatched.

V gene TRBV6-5 combines with J gene TRBJ2-7, with 9 bases lining up with TRBD1. From germline, CDR1 is MNHEY and CDR2 SVGAGI. The V and J ends lost 7 bases and 2 bases, in that order; junction bases with no gene match: 9. CDR3 length: 15 amino acids. CDR3 nucleotide sequence: TGTGCCAGCACCCAGACAGGGGGGGAAACCTACGAGCAGTACTTC. It is translated as CASTQTGGETYEQYF.

This clone is classed as medium-sized (0.01 to 0.1%). The chain recombines TRBV7-9 with TRBJ1-3; D not resolved. The CDR3 spans 15 residues. Trimming shortened V by 1 base and J by 3 bases, and 10 bases separated the two germline ends. Germline lookup yields CDR1 SEHNR and CDR2 FQNEAQ (reference sequence). In DNA, the CDR3 is TGTGCCAGCAGCTTAGTCCCGCCAGATGGAAACACCATATATTTT. It yields the protein CASSLVPPDGNTIYF.

This clone was counted between two and nine times. V gene TRBV28 combines with J gene TRBJ2-4, with 7 nucleotides matching TRBD2. J was trimmed by 1 base and V by 6 bases; bases with no gene match: 6. CDR3 size: 15 residues. The germline CDR1 and CDR2 sequences are MDHEN and SYDVKM. The CDR3 nucleotides read TGTGCCAGCAGCCAAGCGGGGTGGGCCAAAAACATTCAGTACTTC. This codes for CASSQAGWAKNIQYF.

V gene TRBV10-3 combines with J gene TRBJ2-3; the D gene is possibly TRBD1 (6 bases). The CDR3 covers 14 residues. V lost 5 bases to trimming and J lost 2 bases, with 11 bases between them. Per the germline V gene, CDR1 is ENHRY and CDR2 is SYGVKD. The CDR3 spells CAISPRQDTDTQYF. CDR3 in DNA: TGTGCCATCAGTCCCCGACAGGACACAGATACGCAGTATTTT.

This chain connects TRBV6-4 to TRBJ2-1, with TRBD2 identical over 8 bases. This CDR3 contains 16 residues. V was pared by 0 bases and J by 2 bases, with 3 bases of the junction left unmatched. Germline V CDR1 and CDR2: MRHNA, SNTAGT. CDR3 region: CASSDSWGLAYNEQFF. The CDR3 DNA is TGTGCCAGCAGTGACTCGTGGGGACTAGCCTACAATGAGCAGTTCTTC.

The CDR3 sequence is CASSPPGGGVAFF. CDR3 nucleotide sequence: TGTGCCAGCTCACCACCCGGGGGCGGGGTGGCTTTCTTT. This rearrangement joins TRBV18 to TRBJ1-1; D is perhaps TRBD1 (6 bases). CDR1 is KGHSH and CDR2 is LQKENI in the germline V gene. V was shortened by 0 bases and J by 11 bases, with 13 bases between the two germline ends. CDR3 length: 13 residues.

The chain uses TRBV10-3 and TRBJ2-1, with a weak D call TRBD1 (6 bases). The CDR3 is 14 amino acids. The V end was cut by 4 bases, the J end by 1 base, with 8 bases between. Germline V gives CDR1 ENHRY, CDR2 SYGVKD. Written as DNA, the CDR3 is TGTGCCATCAGTGGACAGGTATCCTACAATGAGCAGTTCTTC. Translation gives CAISGQVSYNEQFF.

The chain carries TRBV7-9 and TRBJ1-3; D may be TRBD1 (6 bases). Per the germline V gene, CDR1 is SEHNR and CDR2 is FQNEAQ (reference sequence). Deletions cut 4 bases from V and 0 bases from J, with 10 bases between. The CDR3 extends over 15 amino acids. The CDR3 protein is CASSSGHLSGNTIYF. The CDR3 bases are TGTGCCAGCAGCTCGGGACACCTCTCTGGAAACACCATATATTTT. The entire variable domain, with the rest obtained from reference TRBV7-9 and TRBJ1-3, is as follows: DTGVSQNPRHKITKRGQNVTFRCDPISEHNRLYWYRQTLGQGPEFLTYFQNEAQLEKSRLLSDRFSAERPKGSFSTLEIQRTEQGDSAMYLCASSSGHLSGNTIYFGEGSWLTVV.

The chain carries TRBV19 and TRBJ1-1, with D possibly matching TRBD1 (6 bases). This CDR3 spans 14 amino acids. V was cut by 7 bases and J by 5 bases, with 17 bases left in between. Germline V gives CDR1 LNHDA, CDR2 SQIVND (reference sequence). The CDR3 here is CASISLQGWTEAFF. The CDR3 DNA reads TGTGCCAGTATTTCCCTCCAGGGGTGGACTGAAGCTTTCTTT.

The rearrangement links TRBV28 to TRBJ1-2; D may be TRBD1 (5 bases). V lost 4 bases, J lost 4 bases, and 13 bases lay in between. Germline CDR1 reads MDHEN; CDR2 reads SYDVKM. This CDR3 has 14 amino acids. The CDR3 spells CASSSRELAYGYTF. CDR3 sequence (DNA): TGTGCCAGCAGTTCCAGGGAGTTGGCCTATGGCTACACCTTC.

The table lists this clone with a few counts. The V call is TRBV5-8, the J call TRBJ2-1, with D uncertain. CDR3 length: 11 amino acids. Deletions cut 2 bases from V and 8 bases from J, with 5 bases between. In germline, CDR1 is SGHTS, CDR2 YDEGEE. The CDR3 sequence: CASSFTDEQFF. The DNA for the CDR3 is TGTGCCAGCAGCTTTACCGATGAGCAGTTCTTC.